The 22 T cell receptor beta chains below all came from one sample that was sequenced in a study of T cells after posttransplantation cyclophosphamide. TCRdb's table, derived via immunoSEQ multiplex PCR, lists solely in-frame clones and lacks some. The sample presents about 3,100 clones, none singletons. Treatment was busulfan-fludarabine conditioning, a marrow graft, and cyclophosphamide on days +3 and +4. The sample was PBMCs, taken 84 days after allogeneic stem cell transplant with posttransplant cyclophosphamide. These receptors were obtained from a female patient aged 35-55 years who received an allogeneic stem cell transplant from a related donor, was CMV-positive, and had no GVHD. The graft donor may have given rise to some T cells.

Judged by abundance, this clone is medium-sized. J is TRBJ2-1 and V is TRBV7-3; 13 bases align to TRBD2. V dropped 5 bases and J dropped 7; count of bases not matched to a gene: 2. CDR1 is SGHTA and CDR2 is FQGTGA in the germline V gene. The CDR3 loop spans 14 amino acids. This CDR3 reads CASSMTSGGNEQFF. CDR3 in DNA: TGTGCCAGCAGCATGACTAGCGGGGGGAATGAGCAGTTCTTC. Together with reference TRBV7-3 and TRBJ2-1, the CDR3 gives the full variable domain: GAGVSQTPSNKVTEKGKYVELRCDPISGHTALYWYRQSLGQGPEFLIYFQGTGAADDSGLPNDRFFAVRPEGSVSTLKIQRTERGDSAVYLCASSMTSGGNEQFFGPGTRLTVL.

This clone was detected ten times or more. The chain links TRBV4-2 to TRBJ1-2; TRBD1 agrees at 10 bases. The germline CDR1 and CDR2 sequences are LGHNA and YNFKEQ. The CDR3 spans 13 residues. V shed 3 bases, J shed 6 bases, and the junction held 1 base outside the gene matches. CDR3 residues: CASSHGTGDGYTF. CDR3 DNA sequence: TGTGCCAGCAGCCACGGGACAGGGGATGGCTACACCTTC.

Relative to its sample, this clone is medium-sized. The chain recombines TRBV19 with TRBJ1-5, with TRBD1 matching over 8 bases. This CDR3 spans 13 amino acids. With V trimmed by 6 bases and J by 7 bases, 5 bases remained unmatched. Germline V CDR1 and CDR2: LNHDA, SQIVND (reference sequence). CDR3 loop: CASRIQGGQPQHF. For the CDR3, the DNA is TGTGCCAGTAGGATACAGGGGGGCCAGCCCCAGCATTTT.

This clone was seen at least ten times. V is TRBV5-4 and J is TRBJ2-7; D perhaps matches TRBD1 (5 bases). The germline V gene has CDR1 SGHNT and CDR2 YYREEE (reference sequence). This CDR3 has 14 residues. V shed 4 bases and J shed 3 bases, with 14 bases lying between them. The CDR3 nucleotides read TGTGCCAGCAGCCCCCAAGGCAGGGACTACGAGCAGTACTTC. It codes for CASSPQGRDYEQYF.

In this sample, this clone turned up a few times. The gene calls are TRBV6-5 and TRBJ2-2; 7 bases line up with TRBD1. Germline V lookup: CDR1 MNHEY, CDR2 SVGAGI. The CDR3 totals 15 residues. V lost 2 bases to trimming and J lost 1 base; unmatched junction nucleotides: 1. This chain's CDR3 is CASSYGTVNTGELFF. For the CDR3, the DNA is TGTGCCAGCAGTTACGGGACAGTGAACACCGGGGAGCTGTTTTTT.

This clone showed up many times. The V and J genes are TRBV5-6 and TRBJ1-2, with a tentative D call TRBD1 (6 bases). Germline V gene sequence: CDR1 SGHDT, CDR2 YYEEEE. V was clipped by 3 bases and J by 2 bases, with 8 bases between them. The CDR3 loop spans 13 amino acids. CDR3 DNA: TGTGCCAGCAGCTCTGGACAGAACTATGGCTACACCTTC. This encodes CASSSGQNYGYTF.

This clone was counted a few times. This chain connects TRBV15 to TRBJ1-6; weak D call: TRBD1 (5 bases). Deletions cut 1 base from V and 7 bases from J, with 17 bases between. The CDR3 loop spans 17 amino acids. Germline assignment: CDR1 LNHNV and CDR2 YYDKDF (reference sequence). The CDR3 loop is CATSRGQGNIGNSPLHF. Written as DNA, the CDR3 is TGTGCCACCAGCAGAGGTCAGGGCAATATAGGGAATTCACCCCTCCACTTT.

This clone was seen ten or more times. Here the CDR3 DNA reads TGTGCCAGCAGTTACGCGACTAGCGGGGGAACCATTGAGCAGTTCTTC. Translating it yields CASSYATSGGTIEQFF. This chain connects TRBV6-6 to TRBJ2-1; the match to TRBD2 covers 12 bases. Unmatched junction bases numbered 8, after V lost 2 bases and J lost 9 bases. The CDR3 runs to 16 residues. Germline values: CDR1 MNHNY, CDR2 SVGAGI (reference sequence).

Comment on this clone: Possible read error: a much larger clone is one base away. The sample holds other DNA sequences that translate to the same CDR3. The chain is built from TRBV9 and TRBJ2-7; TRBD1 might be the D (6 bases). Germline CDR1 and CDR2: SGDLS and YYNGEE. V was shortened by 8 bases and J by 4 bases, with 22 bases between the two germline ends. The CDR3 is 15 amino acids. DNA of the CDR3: TGTGCCAGTAGTTTCAAGCAGGGGACGGCATACGAGCAGTACTTC. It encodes CASSFKQGTAYEQYF.

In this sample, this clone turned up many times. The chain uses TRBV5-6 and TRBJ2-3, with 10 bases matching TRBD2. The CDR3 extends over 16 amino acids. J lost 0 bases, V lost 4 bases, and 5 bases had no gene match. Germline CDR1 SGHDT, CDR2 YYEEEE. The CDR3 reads CASSTGAGGSTDTQYF. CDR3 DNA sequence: TGTGCCAGCAGCACAGGAGCGGGGGGGAGCACAGATACGCAGTATTTT.

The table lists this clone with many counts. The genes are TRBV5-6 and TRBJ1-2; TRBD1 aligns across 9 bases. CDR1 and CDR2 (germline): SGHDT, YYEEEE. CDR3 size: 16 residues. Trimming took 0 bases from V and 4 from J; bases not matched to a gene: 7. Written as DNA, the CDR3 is TGTGCCAGCAGCTTGGAACAGGGGGCGGCCTTCTATGGCTACACCTTC. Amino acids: CASSLEQGAAFYGYTF.

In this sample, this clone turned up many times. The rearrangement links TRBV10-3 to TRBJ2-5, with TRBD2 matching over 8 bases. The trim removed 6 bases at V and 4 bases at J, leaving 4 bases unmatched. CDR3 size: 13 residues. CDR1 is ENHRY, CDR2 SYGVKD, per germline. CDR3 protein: CAIRPGLVETQYF. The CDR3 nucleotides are TGTGCCATCAGGCCGGGACTAGTAGAGACCCAGTACTTC.

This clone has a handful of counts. The CDR3 reads CASSFRQAPGGYTF. CDR3 DNA sequence: TGTGCCAGCAGTTTTAGACAGGCCCCGGGTGGCTACACCTTC. V usage is TRBV6-1 and J usage is TRBJ1-2, with D possibly matching TRBD1 (6 bases). The germline gives CDR1 MNHNS, CDR2 SASEGT. The CDR3 is 14 residues long. V was cut by 5 bases and J by 7 bases, with 17 bases left in between.

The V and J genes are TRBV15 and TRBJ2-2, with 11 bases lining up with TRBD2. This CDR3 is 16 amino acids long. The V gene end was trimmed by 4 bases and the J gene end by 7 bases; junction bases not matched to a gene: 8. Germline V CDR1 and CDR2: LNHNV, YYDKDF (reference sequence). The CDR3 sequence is CATSKVAGGRVGELFF. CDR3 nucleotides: TGTGCCACCAGCAAAGTAGCGGGGGGGCGGGTCGGGGAGCTGTTTTTT.

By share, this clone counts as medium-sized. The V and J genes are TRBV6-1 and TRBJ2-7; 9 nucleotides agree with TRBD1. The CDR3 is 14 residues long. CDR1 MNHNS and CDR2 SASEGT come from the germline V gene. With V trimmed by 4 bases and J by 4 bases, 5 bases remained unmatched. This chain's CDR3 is CASSATDRGYEQYF. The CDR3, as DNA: TGTGCCAGCAGTGCCACGGACAGGGGATACGAGCAGTACTTC.

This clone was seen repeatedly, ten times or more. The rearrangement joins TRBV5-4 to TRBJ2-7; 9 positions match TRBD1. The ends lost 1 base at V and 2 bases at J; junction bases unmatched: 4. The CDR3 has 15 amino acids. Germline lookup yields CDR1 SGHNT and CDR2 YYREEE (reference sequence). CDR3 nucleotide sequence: TGTGCCAGCAGCTTGCTGGACAGGGGCCCCTACGAGCAGTACTTC. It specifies CASSLLDRGPYEQYF.

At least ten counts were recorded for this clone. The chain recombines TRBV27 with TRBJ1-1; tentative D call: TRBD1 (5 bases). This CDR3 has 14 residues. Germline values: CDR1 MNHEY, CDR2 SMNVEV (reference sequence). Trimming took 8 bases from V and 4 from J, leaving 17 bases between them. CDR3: CASSEAGQGTEAFF. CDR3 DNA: TGTGCCAGCTCCGAGGCAGGGCAGGGCACTGAAGCTTTCTTT.

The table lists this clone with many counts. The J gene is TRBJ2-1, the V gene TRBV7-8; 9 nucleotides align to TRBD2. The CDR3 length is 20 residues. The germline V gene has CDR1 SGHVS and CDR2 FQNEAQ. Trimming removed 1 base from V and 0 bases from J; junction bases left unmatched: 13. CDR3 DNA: TGTGCCAGCAGCTTAGGTCTGTGGCGGGGGGGCAGAAGCTCCTACAATGAGCAGTTCTTC. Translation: CASSLGLWRGGRSSYNEQFF.

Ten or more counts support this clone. CDR3 amino acids: CASSRGGFGEKLFF. The CDR3 coding sequence is TGTGCCAGCAGCCGGGGGGGATTTGGTGAAAAACTGTTTTTT. V is TRBV14 and J is TRBJ1-4; the D gene is possibly TRBD1 (5 bases). V lost 4 bases and J 7 bases, leaving 13 bases between the germline ends. Germline V CDR1 and CDR2: SGHDN, FVKESK. The CDR3 extends over 14 amino acids.

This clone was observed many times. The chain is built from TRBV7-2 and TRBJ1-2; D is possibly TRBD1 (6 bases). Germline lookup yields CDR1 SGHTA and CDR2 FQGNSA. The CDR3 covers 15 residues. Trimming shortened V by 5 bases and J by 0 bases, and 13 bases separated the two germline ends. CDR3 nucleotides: TGTGCCAGCAGCATATCCGGGACAACTAACTATGGCTACACCTTC. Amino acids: CASSISGTTNYGYTF.

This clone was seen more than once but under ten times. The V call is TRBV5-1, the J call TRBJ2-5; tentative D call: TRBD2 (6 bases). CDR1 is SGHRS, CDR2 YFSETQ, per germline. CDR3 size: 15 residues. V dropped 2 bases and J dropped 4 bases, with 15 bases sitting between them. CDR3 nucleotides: TGCGCCAGCAGCTTCTGGGGGGAAGGTTCAGAGACCCAGTACTTC. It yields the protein CASSFWGEGSETQYF.

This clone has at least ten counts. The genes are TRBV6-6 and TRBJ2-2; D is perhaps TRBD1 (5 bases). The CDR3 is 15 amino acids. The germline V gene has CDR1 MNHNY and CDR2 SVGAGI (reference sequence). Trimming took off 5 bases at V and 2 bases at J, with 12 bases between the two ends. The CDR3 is CASSTQGRNTGELFF. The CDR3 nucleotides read TGTGCCAGCAGTACCCAGGGAAGAAACACCGGGGAGCTGTTTTTT.